The 18 T cell receptor beta chains presented below share a single source sample, sequenced in a study of blood T cell repertoires in COVID-19. Assay: immunoSEQ multiplex PCR; the TCRdb copy retains only in-frame clones and omits some. Of hundreds of thousands of clones listed, about 80% are singletons. The material sequenced was PBMCs or T cells enriched from blood (not recorded which). These receptors originate from a woman between 50 and 59 years old who had been exposed to COVID-19.

This sequence joins TRBV6-6 and TRBJ1-1; 7 positions match TRBD1. Germline values: CDR1 MNHNY, CDR2 SVGAGI (reference sequence). J gave up 7 bases and V 2 bases, and 7 bases lay outside the gene matches. The CDR3 has 14 residues. DNA for the CDR3: TGTGCCAGCAGTTACCCTACAGGGGCGTATGAAGCTTTCTTT. Translating gives CASSYPTGAYEAFF.

The chain is built from TRBV2 and TRBJ1-4; 8 nucleotides match TRBD1. The germline V gene has CDR1 SNHLY and CDR2 FYNNEI. There are 13 residues in the CDR3. The junction had 6 bases not matched to a gene; V was cut back by 8 bases and J by 7 bases. CDR3 protein: CASGTGLSEKLFF. The CDR3 nucleotides are TGTGCCAGCGGGACAGGCCTTTCTGAAAAACTGTTTTTT.

This clone came up once. The chain recombines TRBV12-3 or TRBV12-4 with TRBJ2-3, with D hard to call. The CDR3 extends over 11 amino acids. Trimming pared 6 bases from V and 2 bases from J, leaving 3 bases between. CDR3 region: CASSNTDTQYF. DNA for the CDR3: TGTGCCAGCAGCAACACAGATACGCAGTATTTT.

This clone was counted once. The chain links TRBV5-1 to TRBJ2-7; 10 bases line up with TRBD1. V was clipped by 4 bases and J by 7 bases; unmatched bases: 11. Germline CDR1 and CDR2: SGHRS and YFSETQ. The CDR3 is 15 amino acids. Here the CDR3 DNA reads TGCGCCAGCAGCCCCCTTAGACAGGGGGCTGGAGAGCAGTACTTC. Its protein is CASSPLRQGAGEQYF.

This chain links TRBV19 with TRBJ1-3, with D possibly matching TRBD1 (6 bases). Trimming took off 5 bases at V and 4 bases at J, with 15 bases between the two ends. The length of the CDR3 is 15 residues. Germline CDR1 LNHDA, CDR2 SQIVND (reference sequence). The chain's CDR3 is CASSPHTGKGNTIYF. In DNA, the CDR3 is TGTGCCAGTAGTCCGCACACAGGGAAAGGAAACACCATATATTTT.

The chain uses TRBV5-5 and TRBJ1-2; TRBD1 aligns across 11 bases. This CDR3 is 17 amino acids long. V lost 1 base and J lost 4; bases outside the gene matches: 9. Germline V gives CDR1 SGHKS, CDR2 YYEKEE (reference sequence). CDR3 protein: CASSLLGQGASGYGYTF. The CDR3 nucleotides read TGTGCCAGCAGCTTGTTAGGACAGGGGGCTTCGGGCTATGGCTACACCTTC.

This sequence joins TRBV2 and TRBJ2-3; the D is unclear. The ends were cut back, 6 bases at V and 7 bases at J, with 11 bases in the middle. The germline V gene encodes CDR1 SNHLY and CDR2 FYNNEI. The CDR3 loop spans 12 amino acids. CDR3 DNA: TGTGCCAGCAGCCTCGCAGCGAATACGCAGTATTTT. Its translation is CASSLAANTQYF.

This clone was observed a handful of times. The J gene is TRBJ1-1, the V gene TRBV2, with 8 positions matching TRBD1. CDR1 and CDR2 from the germline V gene are SNHLY and FYNNEI. The CDR3 sequence is 15 residues long. V lost 8 bases and J lost 5; bases outside the gene matches: 13. CDR3 DNA sequence: TGTGCCAGCCGCGGACAGGGTGTGTTTAGAACTGAAGCTTTCTTT. Residues: CASRGQGVFRTEAFF.

The chain carries TRBV9 and TRBJ2-3; D is unresolved. V dropped 5 bases and J dropped 4 bases, with 17 bases sitting between them. Per the germline V gene, CDR1 is SGDLS and CDR2 is YYNGEE. The CDR3 has 15 residues. CDR3 protein: CASSLRWSISDTQYF. The CDR3 nucleotides read TGTGCCAGCAGTCTGAGGTGGAGCATTTCAGATACGCAGTATTTT.

This clone occurred a few times. The chain has TRBV5-1 and TRBJ2-2; D gene uncertain. The germline V gene encodes CDR1 SGHRS and CDR2 YFSETQ. Trimming took off 3 bases at V and 7 bases at J, with 16 bases between the two ends. The CDR3 has 15 amino acids. This chain's CDR3 is CASSSENSHGGELFF. Written as DNA, the CDR3 is TGCGCCAGCAGCTCCGAAAACTCCCATGGCGGGGAGCTGTTTTTT.

The rearrangement uses TRBV4-3 and TRBJ2-2; 7 bases are a match to TRBD1. The CDR3 is 15 amino acids. Germline V gives CDR1 LGHNA, CDR2 YSLEER. V shed 2 bases and J 1 base; nucleotides not matched to a gene: 1. Here the CDR3 DNA reads TGCGCCAGCAGCCAACGACAGGGGAACACCGGGGAGCTGTTTTTT. Residues: CASSQRQGNTGELFF.

The chain recombines TRBV3-1 (or the pseudogene TRBV3-2) with TRBJ1-4, with 8 nucleotides matching TRBD1. The CDR3 consists of 14 residues. V lost 2 bases and J lost 8; bases outside the gene matches: 4. CDR1 LGHDT and CDR2 YNNKEL come from the germline V gene (reference sequence). CDR3 nucleotides: TGTGCCAGCAGCCAAAGACAGGGGAAAGAAAAACTGTTTTTT. It translates to CASSQRQGKEKLFF.

The chain uses TRBV5-1 and TRBJ1-1, with 9 bases fitting TRBD1. The trim removed 4 bases at V and 3 bases at J, leaving 10 bases unmatched. This CDR3 region has 16 residues. CDR1 is SGHRS and CDR2 is YFSETQ in the germline V gene. DNA for the CDR3: TGCGCCAGCAGCCCGGGACAGGGAATAAGAGACACTGAAGCTTTCTTT. Translation: CASSPGQGIRDTEAFF.

V and J are TRBV6-5 and TRBJ1-5; possible D gene TRBD1, 6 bases. CDR1 and CDR2 from the germline V gene are MNHEY and SVGAGI. CDR3 size: 16 residues. V was trimmed by 0 bases and J by 4 bases, leaving 13 bases between them. CDR3 in amino acids: CASSYSRGQENQPQHF. DNA of the CDR3: TGTGCCAGCAGTTACTCGCGGGGGCAGGAAAATCAGCCCCAGCATTTT.

The chain carries TRBV5-5 and TRBJ1-1; D perhaps matches TRBD1 (5 bases). The CDR3 has 15 residues. Germline loops: CDR1 SGHKS, CDR2 YYEKEE (reference sequence). Deletions cut 1 base from V and 4 bases from J, with 14 bases between. DNA for the CDR3: TGTGCCAGCAGCTTGTCTGGGACTGTGGGCACTGAAGCTTTCTTT. This gives the protein CASSLSGTVGTEAFF.

The chain joins TRBV6-1 to TRBJ1-2; D uncertain. CDR3 size: 16 residues. V lost 0 bases and J 3 bases, leaving 14 bases between the germline ends. CDR1 and CDR2 from the germline V gene are MNHNS and SASEGT. The CDR3 spells CASSEALYGADYGYTF. CDR3 in DNA: TGTGCCAGCAGTGAAGCGCTATATGGAGCGGACTATGGCTACACCTTC.

The V gene is TRBV28, the J gene TRBJ2-2; tentative D call: TRBD1 (6 bases). CDR3 size: 13 residues. In germline, CDR1 is MDHEN, CDR2 SYDVKM. V lost 10 bases and J 0 bases, leaving 9 bases between the germline ends. The CDR3 DNA follows: TGTGCCACAGGGGTACCGAACACCGGGGAGCTGTTTTTT. Translated, it gives CATGVPNTGELFF.

The chain carries TRBV28 and TRBJ1-2; no clear D gene. Germline V CDR1 and CDR2: MDHEN, SYDVKM. There are 12 residues in the CDR3. The ends were cut back, 2 bases at V and 8 bases at J, with 9 bases in the middle. Here the CDR3 reads CASSLEGHGYTF. The CDR3 region has the DNA TGTGCCAGCAGTTTAGAGGGTCACGGCTACACCTTC.